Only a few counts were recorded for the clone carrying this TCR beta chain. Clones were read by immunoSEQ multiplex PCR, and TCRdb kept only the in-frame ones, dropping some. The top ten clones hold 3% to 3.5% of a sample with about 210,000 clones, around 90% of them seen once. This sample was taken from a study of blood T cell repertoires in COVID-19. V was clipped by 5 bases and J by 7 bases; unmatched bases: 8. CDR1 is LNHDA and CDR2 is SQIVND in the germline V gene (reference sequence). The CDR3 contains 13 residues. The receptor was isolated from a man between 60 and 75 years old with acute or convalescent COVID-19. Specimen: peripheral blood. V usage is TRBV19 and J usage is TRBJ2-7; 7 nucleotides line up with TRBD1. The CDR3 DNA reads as TGTGCCAGTAGTCCTGACAGGGCTCCGGAGCAGTACTTC. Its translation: CASSPDRAPEQYF.